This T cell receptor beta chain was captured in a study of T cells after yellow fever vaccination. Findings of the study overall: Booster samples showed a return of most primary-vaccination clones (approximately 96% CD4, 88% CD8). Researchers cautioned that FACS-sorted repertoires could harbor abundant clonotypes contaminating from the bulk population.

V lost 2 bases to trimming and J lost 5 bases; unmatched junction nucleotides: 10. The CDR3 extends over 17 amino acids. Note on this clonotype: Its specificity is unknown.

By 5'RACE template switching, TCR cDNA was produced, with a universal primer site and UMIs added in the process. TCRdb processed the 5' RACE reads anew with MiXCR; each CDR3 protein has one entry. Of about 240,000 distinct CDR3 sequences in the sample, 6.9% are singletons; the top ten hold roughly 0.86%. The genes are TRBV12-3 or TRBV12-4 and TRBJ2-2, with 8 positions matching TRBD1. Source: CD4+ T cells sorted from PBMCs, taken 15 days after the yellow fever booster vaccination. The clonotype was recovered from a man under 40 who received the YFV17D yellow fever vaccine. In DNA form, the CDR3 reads TGTGCCAGCAGTTTAAGGCAGGGGGCCCTCCCGACCGGGGAGCTGTTTTTT. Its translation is CASSLRQGALPTGELFF.